The entry below describes one T cell receptor beta chain. This clonotype was counted once. The target of this receptor is not known. The junction does not match germline at one end; this may be a read error. The CDR3 has 14 amino acids, counting the end cysteine and phenylalanine. Only CDR3 DNA is held: 42 bases, read in frame from base 1. The germline V gene encodes CDR1 ENHRY and CDR2 SYGVKD. Library preparation employed 5' RACE. Reads for this sample came from an Illumina HiSeq 2500. The second PCR ran for about 6 to 12 cycles and used a J-beta primer mix along with a sample-barcoded 5' primer. A template-switch 5' adaptor carrying 12 random nucleotides introduced a unique molecular identifier onto each TCR beta cDNA molecule. Each sample yielded at least 2.5 million CDR3-containing paired-end reads. The Mint cDNA synthesis kit, primed by a TRBC-specific oligonucleotide, was used to synthesize first-strand cDNA from all RNA. All cDNA was treated with uracil-DNA glycosylase and then went through a first 18-cycle PCR with the universal primers M1SS and BC2_uni_R. In the original analysis: For normalization, 1 million high-quality reads were randomly selected from each sample, with every read carrying a distinct molecular identifier. Reads sharing molecular identifiers were discarded rather than binned into consensus sequences. MiTCR, with a Q25 quality threshold and the strictest error-elimination algorithm, was used for CDR3 identification, clonotype clustering and error correction. Lower-bound total TCR beta diversity was estimated with a nonparametric unseen species model using Euler transformation. Using fastp at Q25 and MiXCR, TCRdb reprocessed the public reads and kept productive beta chains. One record per CDR3 amino acid sequence lists the most common genes and DNA. In this record, the V and J calls reflect TCRdb's handling and not the investigators' own analysis. Counted in this sample were about 1.7 million distinct CDR3 sequences; roughly 28% of them appeared once. About 7.7% of the sample rests with the top ten.

These data originate in a study of blood T cells in healthy people across ages (dated by TCRdb to about 2015). Background for the entire study: Template switching captured roughly one uniquely barcoded TCR beta cDNA molecule per two T cells in model experiments. For two donors (one aged 18 to 30 and one aged 80 or older), the study analyzed two additional independent replicas of 1 million unique cDNA reads from the same blood draw. Donors were grouped into four age groups: young (average approximately 15 years), middle-aged (under 40), aged (approximately 67) and long-lived (about 90). To track age-related changes in TCR beta repertoire diversity, the study relied on deep sequencing normalized with unique cDNA molecular identifiers. Donors of different ages were randomly distributed across sequencing lanes to avoid experimental bias. General study outcomes and caveats: As age increased, observed TCR beta diversity per million T cells dropped in a roughly linear way, and a significant reduction was already evident by age 40. Bulk unsorted PBMC profiling prevented conclusive comparison of naive and antigen-experienced compartments. Because the CMV infection status of the donors was unknown, age-related changes in expanded clonotypes may potentially have been confounded. Compared with the aged group, the long-lived group had more naive CD4+ T cells, fewer expanded clones and increased TCR diversity, a pattern suggesting age selection. There was a strong correlation between observed TCR beta diversity and the percentage of naive T cells measured by flow cytometry. Estimates of total diversity based on one million sequenced T cells were regarded as lower bounds and as underestimates.

Donors were 39 systemically healthy Caucasian individuals from Russia aged roughly 6 to 95 years. Approximately 11 milliliters of peripheral blood were drawn from each donor into EDTA-treated Vacutainer tubes. Ficoll-Paque density-gradient centrifugation was used to isolate PBMCs, with at least 7 million obtained per sample. Total RNA was extracted from PBMCs with Trizol reagent, with at least 5.5 micrograms obtained per sample. The percentages of naive CD45RAhigh/CD27high T cells were determined by flow cytometry on a PBMC aliquot from every donor. What was sequenced was blood. The sequence was collected from a woman in her twenties or thirties in good health. The V gene is TRBV10-3 and the J gene is TRBJ2-3; perhaps TRBD1 is the D gene, with 6 bases matching. The encoded CDR3 is CASSSGHFTDTQYF. The nucleotide sequence reads as follows: TGTGCCAGCAGTTCGGGACACTTCACAGATACGCAGTATTTT.